This T cell receptor (beta chain) was recorded in a study of T cell responses to AZD1222 COVID-19 vaccine. Study findings and constraints: Samples come after the peak T cell response, not at day 14.

TCRdb's copy holds only in-frame clones and misses some; the assay was immunoSEQ multiplex PCR. The table has about 120,000 clones, 90% seen once. On this clone: Its target is unknown.

This CDR3 is 13 amino acids long. V was cut by 6 bases and J by 8 bases, with 14 bases left in between. Germline loops: CDR1 KGHDR, CDR2 SFDVKD. This rearrangement joins TRBV24-1 to TRBJ2-3; possibly TRBD1 for D (6 bases). The specimen was peripheral blood, collected on day 0 of AZD1222 vaccination. The receptor was derived from an adult in good health. For the CDR3, the DNA is TGTGCCACCAGTCGCGCAGGGGTAGTTACGCAGTATTTT. Amino acid sequence: CATSRAGVVTQYF.